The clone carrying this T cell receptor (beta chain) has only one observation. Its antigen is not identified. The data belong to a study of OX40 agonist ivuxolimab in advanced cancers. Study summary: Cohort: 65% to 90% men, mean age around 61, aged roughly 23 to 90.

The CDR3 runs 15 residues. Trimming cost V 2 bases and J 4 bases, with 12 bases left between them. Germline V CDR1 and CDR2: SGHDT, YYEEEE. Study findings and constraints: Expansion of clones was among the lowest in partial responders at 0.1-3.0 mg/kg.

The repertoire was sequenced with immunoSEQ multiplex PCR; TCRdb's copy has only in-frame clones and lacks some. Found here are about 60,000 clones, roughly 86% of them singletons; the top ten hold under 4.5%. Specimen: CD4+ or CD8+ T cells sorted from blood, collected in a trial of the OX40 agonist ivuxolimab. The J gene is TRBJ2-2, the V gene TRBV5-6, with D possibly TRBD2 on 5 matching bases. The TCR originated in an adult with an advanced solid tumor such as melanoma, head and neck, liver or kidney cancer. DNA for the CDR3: TGTGCCAGCAGCTTAGGGCGGGTCATCACCGGGGAGCTGTTTTTT. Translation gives CASSLGRVITGELFF.